Listed below are T cell receptor beta chains from one sample, sequenced in a study of blood T cell repertoires in COVID-19. Here immunoSEQ multiplex PCR was the method, and the copy in TCRdb shows in-frame clones only, minus some. The sample comprises some 150,000 clones, just under 85% of which are singletons, and about 3.1% rests with the top ten. The specimen was peripheral blood. The receptors stem from a woman between 35 and 50 years old with active or convalescent COVID-19. Both conserved end residues are part of each CDR3. A D gene is named only where the DNA matches it firmly. Rows may omit the clone size; those that give it use once, few, many or a size class.

TRBV4-3,.,TRBJ2-1,.,TGCGCCAGCAGCCAAGATACGGGGTACAATGAGCAGTTCTTC,CASSQDTGYNEQFF
TRBV27,few,TRBJ1-1,.,TGTGCCAGCAGTCCTCCACAGACAGGGAACACTGAAGCTTTCTTT,CASSPPQTGNTEAFF
TRBV10-3,once,TRBJ1-2,TRBD1,TGTGCCATCAGTGAGGGGAACAGGGGCCTTAACTATGGCTACACCTTC,CAISEGNRGLNYGYTF
TRBV10-1,.,TRBJ1-1,.,TGCGCCAGCAGTGAAGCCTACAGGGATGAAGCTTTCTTT,CASSEAYRDEAFF
TRBV9,.,TRBJ1-3,.,TGTGCCAGCAGCGCCAGTTACTCTGGAAACACCATATATTTT,CASSASYSGNTIYF
TRBV11-2,.,TRBJ1-3,.,TGTGCCAGCAGCTTAGGGGCCTTAAACACCATATATTTT,CASSLGALNTIYF
TRBV5-4,.,TRBJ2-7,.,TGTGCCAGCAGCTTGGGGCAGGTGGGAGACGAGCAGTACTTC,CASSLGQVGDEQYF
TRBV29-1,once,TRBJ1-3,.,TGCAGCGTTGGTGGGCCCTCTGGAAACACCATATATTTT,CSVGGPSGNTIYF
TRBV3-1/TRBV3-2,.,TRBJ1-2,TRBD1,TGTGCCAGCAGTCAATATTCCAGGGGGCAGGGCTATGGCTACACCTTC,CASSQYSRGQGYGYTF
TRBV30,once,TRBJ1-1,TRBD1,TGTGCCTGGAGTACCCCGCCCTACAGGGGAAGGGGGAACACTGAAGCTTTCTTT,CAWSTPPYRGRGNTEAFF
TRBV6-5,.,TRBJ1-2,.,TGTGCCAGCAGCTGGGACCGGGGGAAAGGCTACACCTTC,CASSWDRGKGYTF
TRBV7-2,.,TRBJ1-5,.,TGTGCCAGCAGCTTATGGGGAGGGGGTCAGCCCCAGCATTTT,CASSLWGGGQPQHF
TRBV18,.,TRBJ2-5,TRBD1,TGTGCCAGCTCACCCAGGACAGGGTCCGGAGAGACCCAGTACTTC,CASSPRTGSGETQYF
TRBV10-1,.,TRBJ1-1,TRBD1,TGCGCCAGCAGTGTGGACAGGGTGGGGACTGAAGCTTTCTTT,CASSVDRVGTEAFF
TRBV9,.,TRBJ1-2,TRBD1,TGTGCCAGCAGCTCTTCAGGGGGAGCTAACTATGGCTACACCTTC,CASSSSGGANYGYTF
TRBV27,.,TRBJ1-2,.,TGTGCCAGCAGTTCCCGGGGGGGAGGAAACTATGGCTACACCTTC,CASSSRGGGNYGYTF
TRBV2,.,TRBJ2-7,.,TGTGCCGGGGAGACCTTCTCGGGGAACGAGCAGTACTTC,CAGETFSGNEQYF
TRBV5-1,.,TRBJ2-1,TRBD1,TGCGCCACCCGCGAGACAGGGCGCTCCTACAATGAGCAGTTCTTC,CATRETGRSYNEQFF
TRBV3-1/TRBV3-2,.,TRBJ2-3,.,TGTGCCAGCAGCCAACCCTCACCCGGGACTGGTAGCACAGATACGCAGTATTTT,CASSQPSPGTGSTDTQYF
TRBV28,.,TRBJ2-3,TRBD2,TGTGCCAGCAGTTCCCCCCTCGGGGGGGCCGGGGATACGCAGTATTTT,CASSSPLGGAGDTQYF
TRBV19,.,TRBJ1-5,.,TGTGCCAGTATCACGAGCGGGGTTAGCAATCAGCCCCAGCATTTT,CASITSGVSNQPQHF
TRBV6-2/TRBV6-3,.,TRBJ1-2,.,TGTGCCAGCAGCCTCAGGGATGACTATGGCTACACCTTC,CASSLRDDYGYTF
TRBV10-2,.,TRBJ2-1,TRBD1,TGCGCCAGCAGTGGGGACAGCGCCGTAGAGCAGTTCTTC,CASSGDSAVEQFF
TRBV28,few,TRBJ1-2,.,TGTGCCAGCAGTTGGGCCTCCTATGGCTACACCTTC,CASSWASYGYTF
TRBV5-5,.,TRBJ1-4,TRBD1,TGTGCCAGCAGCTTGGGGACAGGGACATCTAATGAAAAACTGTTTTTT,CASSLGTGTSNEKLFF